Presented here are 4 T cell receptor beta chains from one specimen sequenced in a study of graft-versus-host responses after intestinal transplantation listed by TCRdb under 2021. Libraries were constructed by the immunoSEQ multiplex PCR assay. This immuneACCESS table, as held by TCRdb, lists in-frame sequences with V and J called but not all clones. Of the missing ones, under half trace to an unresolved V gene in checked studies; the others have no known cause. The sample table lists around 12,000 clones, roughly 93% of them with a count of one. The ten largest clones capture approximately 4.8% of the sample. This material consisted of PBMCs, taken 1032 days after intestinal transplantation. Receptor source: a human patient who received an intestinal transplant, so some T cells may come from the graft donor.

CDR3 sequence (DNA): TGCGCCAGCAGCCAAGACTGGACGAGCTCCTATAATTCACCCCTCCACTTT. Translation gives CASSQDWTSSYNSPLHF. This rearrangement joins TRBV4-1 to TRBJ1-6; D not certain. The CDR3 contains 17 residues. Germline CDR1 MGHRA, CDR2 YSYEKL. V was clipped by 0 bases and J by 0 bases, with 9 bases between them.

V usage is TRBV7-9 and J usage is TRBJ1-6, with TRBD1 identical over 7 bases. The ends lost 5 bases at V and 14 bases at J; junction bases unmatched: 12. This CDR3 is 14 amino acids long. Per the germline V gene, CDR1 is SEHNR and CDR2 is FQNEAQ (reference sequence). The CDR3 DNA is TGTGCCAGCAGCAGGGGGACAGCTCTCAGGACCCTCCACTTT. Amino acids: CASSRGTALRTLHF. Full variable domain (remainder filled in from reference TRBV7-9 and TRBJ1-6): DTGVSQNPRHKITKRGQNVTFRCDPISEHNRLYWYRQTLGQGPEFLTYFQNEAQLEKSRLLSDRFSAERPKGSFSTLEIQRTEQGDSAMYLCASSRGTALRTLHFGNGTRLTVT.

A note on this clone: Different DNA sequences within this sample yield the same CDR3. The chain uses TRBV6-6 and TRBJ2-2; maybe TRBD2 (6 bases). CDR3 length: 15 amino acids. CDR1 is MNHNY and CDR2 is SVGAGI in the germline V gene (reference sequence). V lost 6 bases and J 5 bases, leaving 16 bases between the germline ends. Here the CDR3 DNA reads TGTGCCAGCAGCCTGGTCGGGGGAGGTACCGGGGAGCTGTTTTTT. Translated, it gives CASSLVGGGTGELFF.

This rearrangement joins TRBV19 to TRBJ2-3; D gene uncertain. Germline V gives CDR1 LNHDA, CDR2 SQIVND (reference sequence). This CDR3 is 13 amino acids long. The V end was cut by 5 bases, the J end by 6 bases, with 12 bases between. CDR3 sequence reads: CASSLARVDTQYF. The CDR3 bases are TGTGCCAGTAGTTTGGCTAGGGTCGATACGCAGTATTTT.